The table lists the clone carrying this T cell receptor beta chain with many counts. Its specificity is unknown. This sample was taken from a study of T-cell reconstitution after alpha-beta-depleted transplantation in children. Findings and caveats of the study: Counts and diversity of T cells one year after transplant came mostly from newly produced T cells.

Germline V gene sequence: CDR1 SGHRS, CDR2 YFSETQ. The CDR3 is made up of 15 amino acids. Trimming shortened V by 1 base and J by 5 bases, and 12 bases separated the two germline ends. Unique molecular identifiers were incorporated into the prepared TCRbeta library. TCRdb re-called the PCR reads through MiXCR, storing one row per CDR3 protein. The sample lists around 200,000 distinct CDR3 sequences, approximately 8% occurring once. Sequenced material: PBMCs, mostly from graft donor cells, taken 360 days after TCRalphabeta/CD19-depleted stem cell transplant. The chain combines TRBV5-1 with TRBJ2-2; TRBD1 might be the D (5 bases). This TCR came from a male patient under 10 years old who had a stem cell transplant for acute myeloid leukemia, so the T cells may come from the graft donor. The CDR3 region has the DNA TGCGCCAGCAGCTTGATCCCAGGGTTAACCGGGGAGCTGTTTTTT. Protein: CASSLIPGLTGELFF.